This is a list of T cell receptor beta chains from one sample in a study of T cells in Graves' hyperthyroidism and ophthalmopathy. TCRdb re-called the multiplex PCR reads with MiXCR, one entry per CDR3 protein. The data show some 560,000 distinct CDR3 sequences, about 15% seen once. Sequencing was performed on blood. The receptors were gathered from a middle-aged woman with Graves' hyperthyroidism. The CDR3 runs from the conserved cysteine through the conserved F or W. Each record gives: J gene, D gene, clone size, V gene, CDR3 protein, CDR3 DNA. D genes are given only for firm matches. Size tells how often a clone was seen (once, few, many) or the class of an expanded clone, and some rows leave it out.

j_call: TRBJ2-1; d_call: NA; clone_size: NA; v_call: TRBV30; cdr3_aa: CAWSGYNEQFF; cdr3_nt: TGTGCCTGGAGTGGGTACAATGAGCAGTTCTTC
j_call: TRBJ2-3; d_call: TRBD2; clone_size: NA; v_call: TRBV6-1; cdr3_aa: CASSMTSGSNTDTQYF; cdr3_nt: TGTGCCAGCAGTATGACTAGCGGGAGTAACACAGATACGCAGTATTTT
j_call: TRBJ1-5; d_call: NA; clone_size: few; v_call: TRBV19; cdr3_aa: CASSILVNQPQHF; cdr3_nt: TGTGCCAGTAGTATATTGGTTAACCAGCCCCAGCATTTT
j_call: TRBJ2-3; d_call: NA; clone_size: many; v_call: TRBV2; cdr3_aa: CASSQGHFGGTDTQYF; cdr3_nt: TGTGCCAGCAGCCAAGGACATTTCGGCGGCACAGATACGCAGTATTTT
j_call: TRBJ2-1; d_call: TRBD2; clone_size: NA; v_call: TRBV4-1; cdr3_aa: CASSPSGNTYNEQFF; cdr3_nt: TGCGCCAGCAGCCCCAGCGGGAACACCTACAATGAGCAGTTCTTC
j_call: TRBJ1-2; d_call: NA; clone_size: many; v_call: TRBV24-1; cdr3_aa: CATSDGEKLYGYTF; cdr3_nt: TGTGCCACCAGTGATGGGGAAAAGCTCTATGGCTACACCTTC
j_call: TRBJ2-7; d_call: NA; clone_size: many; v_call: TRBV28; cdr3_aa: CASSQGGRTFYEQYF; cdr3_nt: TGTGCCAGCAGTCAAGGGGGGAGGACCTTCTACGAGCAGTACTTC
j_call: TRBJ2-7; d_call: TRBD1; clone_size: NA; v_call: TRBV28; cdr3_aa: CASRQPGQGSYEQYF; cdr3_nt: TGTGCCAGCAGACAACCGGGACAGGGGTCCTACGAGCAGTACTTC
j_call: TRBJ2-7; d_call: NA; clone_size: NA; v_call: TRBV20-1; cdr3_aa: CSASVGGTSYEQYF; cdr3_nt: TGCAGTGCTAGTGTCGGCGGGACCTCCTACGAGCAGTACTTC
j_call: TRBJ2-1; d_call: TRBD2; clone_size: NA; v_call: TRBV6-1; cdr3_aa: CASKLAAYNEQFF; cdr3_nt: TGTGCCAGCAAACTAGCGGCCTACAATGAGCAGTTCTTC
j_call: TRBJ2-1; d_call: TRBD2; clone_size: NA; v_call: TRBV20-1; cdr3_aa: CSARGRGAYYNEQFF; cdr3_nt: TGCAGTGCTAGAGGGCGGGGGGCCTACTACAATGAGCAGTTCTTC
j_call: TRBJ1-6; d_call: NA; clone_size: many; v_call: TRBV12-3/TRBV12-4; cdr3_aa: CASSLPGSPLHF; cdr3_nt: TGTGCCAGCAGTTTACCTGGTTCACCCCTCCACTTT
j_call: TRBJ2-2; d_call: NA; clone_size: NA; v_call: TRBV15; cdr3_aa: CATSRDIGTTTGELFF; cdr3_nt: TGTGCCACCAGCAGAGATATCGGGACCACCACCGGGGAGCTGTTTTTT
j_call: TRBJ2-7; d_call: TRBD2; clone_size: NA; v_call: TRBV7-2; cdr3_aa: CASSLFAGASSYEQYF; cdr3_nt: TGTGCCAGCAGCTTATTTGCGGGAGCCAGCTCCTACGAGCAGTACTTC
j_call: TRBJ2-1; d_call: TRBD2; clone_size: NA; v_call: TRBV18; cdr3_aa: CASSPLAGSNNEQFF; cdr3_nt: TGTGCCAGCTCACCTCTAGCGGGGAGTAACAATGAGCAGTTCTTC
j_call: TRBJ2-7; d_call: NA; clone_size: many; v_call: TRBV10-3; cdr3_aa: CAIRTSSSYEQYF; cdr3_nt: TGTGCCATTAGGACTTCCAGCTCCTACGAGCAGTACTTC
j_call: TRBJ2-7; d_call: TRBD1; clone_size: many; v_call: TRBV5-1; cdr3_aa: CASSFTGQGFYEQYF; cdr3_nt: TGCGCCAGCAGCTTCACGGGACAGGGTTTTTACGAGCAGTACTTC
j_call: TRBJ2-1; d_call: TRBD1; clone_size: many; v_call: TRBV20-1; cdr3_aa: CSANAGTGGAYNEQFF; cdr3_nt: TGCAGTGCCAATGCCGGGACAGGGGGCGCATACAATGAGCAGTTCTTC
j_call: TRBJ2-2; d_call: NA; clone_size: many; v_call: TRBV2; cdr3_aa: CASSPSTSYTGELFF; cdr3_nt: TGTGCCAGCAGCCCGAGTACCTCGTACACCGGGGAGCTGTTTTTT
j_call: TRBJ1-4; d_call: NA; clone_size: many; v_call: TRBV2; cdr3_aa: CASLTDRATNEKLFF; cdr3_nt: TGTGCCAGCCTGACAGACAGAGCAACTAATGAAAAACTGTTTTTT
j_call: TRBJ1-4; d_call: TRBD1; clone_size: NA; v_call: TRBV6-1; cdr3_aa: CASSRETGQGEKLFF; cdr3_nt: TGTGCCAGCAGTAGAGAGACAGGACAGGGTGAAAAACTGTTTTTT
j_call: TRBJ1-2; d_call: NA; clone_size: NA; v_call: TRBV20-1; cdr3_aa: CSAGAGGYTF; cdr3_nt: TGCAGTGCGGGGGCCGGAGGCTACACCTTC
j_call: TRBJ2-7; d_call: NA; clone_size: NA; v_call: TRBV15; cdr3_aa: CATSRTGDPYEQYF; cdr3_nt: TGTGCCACCAGCAGGACGGGCGACCCCTACGAGCAGTACTTC
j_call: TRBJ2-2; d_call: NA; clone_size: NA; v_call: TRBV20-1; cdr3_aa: CSARRERVTGELFF; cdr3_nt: TGCAGTGCTAGAAGGGAGAGGGTCACCGGGGAGCTGTTTTTT
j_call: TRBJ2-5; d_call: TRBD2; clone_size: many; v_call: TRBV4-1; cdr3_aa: CASSHSPGTSGRQETQYF; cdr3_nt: TGCGCCAGCAGTCACTCTCCCGGGACTAGCGGGCGACAAGAGACCCAGTACTTC
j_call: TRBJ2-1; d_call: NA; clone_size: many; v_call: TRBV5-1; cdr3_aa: CASSLAPKSSYNEQFF; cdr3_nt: TGCGCCAGCAGCTTGGCGCCCAAGAGCTCCTACAATGAGCAGTTCTTC
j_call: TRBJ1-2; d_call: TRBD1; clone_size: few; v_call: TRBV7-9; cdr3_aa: CASSASGGGGYTF; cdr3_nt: TGTGCCAGCAGCGCCTCAGGGGGTGGTGGCTACACCTTC